The rows below give T cell receptor beta chains drawn from one sample of a study of blood T cell repertoires in COVID-19. Sequenced by immunoSEQ multiplex PCR; TCRdb stores in-frame clones only, minus some. The table has more than 70,000 clones, about nine tenths seen once. The sequenced material came from peripheral blood. These receptor sequences come from a young woman with acute or convalescent COVID-19. Both conserved end residues are part of each CDR3. A D gene is named only where the DNA matches it firmly.

j_call | d_call | v_call | cdr3_aa
TRBJ1-1 | . | TRBV18 | CASSLQMSRRNTEAFF
TRBJ2-5 | . | TRBV7-2 | CASSLGLLTGETQYF
TRBJ2-7 | . | TRBV2 | CASSEHGQSHEQYF
TRBJ2-1 | . | TRBV19 | CASKDRSSYNEQFF
TRBJ1-2 | . | TRBV7-2 | CASSRWRGIDYGYTF
TRBJ1-1 | . | TRBV7-9 | CASSFRHTEAFF
TRBJ1-2 | . | TRBV28 | CASSPTIDGRGGYTF
TRBJ1-4 | TRBD1 | TRBV7-2 | CASSVRTGEKLFF
TRBJ2-3 | TRBD2 | TRBV7-9 | CASSLVSSGGDTQYF
TRBJ2-7 | TRBD1 | TRBV5-1 | CASSLRTGQAEQYF
TRBJ1-2 | TRBD1 | TRBV2 | CASSKTGENYGYTF
TRBJ2-1 | . | TRBV7-9 | CASSLSGPYNEQFF
TRBJ2-7 | TRBD1 | TRBV7-9 | CASSPTLTLGGEHEQYF
TRBJ1-3 | TRBD1 | TRBV5-6 | CASSYRTGGNTIYF
TRBJ2-5 | TRBD2 | TRBV9 | CASSLGTSGSIGETQYF
TRBJ2-3 | . | TRBV9 | CASSAEDLSTDTQYF
TRBJ2-3 | TRBD2 | TRBV27 | CASSFRTGGPSDTQYF
TRBJ1-2 | TRBD1 | TRBV19 | CASSNGRTGGFGYTF
TRBJ1-2 | . | TRBV5-1 | CASSATGAGYTF
TRBJ2-1 | TRBD2 | TRBV3-1/TRBV3-2 | CASSQGTGLAGTYYYNEQFF
TRBJ2-2 | TRBD2 | TRBV6-5 | CASSLGTSGSGELFF
TRBJ2-1 | . | TRBV12-3/TRBV12-4 | CASSFRDEQFF
TRBJ1-1 | . | TRBV10-3 | CAISQEVSNTEAFF
TRBJ2-3 | TRBD2 | TRBV11-2 | CASSSGTSGRGTDTQYF
TRBJ2-5 | TRBD2 | TRBV19 | CASSIGGRQETQYF
TRBJ2-1 | . | TRBV7-8 | CASSLSLPAAEQFF
TRBJ1-5 | . | TRBV10-3 | CAISESGQLTNQPQHF
TRBJ1-5 | TRBD1 | TRBV19 | CASSILQGAPGNQPQHF
TRBJ1-3 | . | TRBV7-9 | CASSTSGDSGNTIYF
TRBJ2-7 | TRBD2 | TRBV14 | CASSTTSDAYEQYF
TRBJ1-1 | . | TRBV19 | CASSPRGIRDGTEAFF
TRBJ2-1 | . | TRBV4-3 | CASSHLEARGVNEQFF
TRBJ2-7 | . | TRBV5-5 | CASSLTFGHPSYEQYF
TRBJ2-7 | TRBD2 | TRBV5-1 | CASSLVPSGGTYEQYF
TRBJ2-7 | TRBD2 | TRBV10-3 | CAISPGLAESYEQYF
TRBJ1-2 | . | TRBV25-1 | CASSGSYGYTF
TRBJ2-4 | . | TRBV15 | CATSRDNRKLVQYF
TRBJ1-1 | . | TRBV19 | CASRRDINTEAFF
TRBJ2-6 | . | TRBV6-2/TRBV6-3 | CASSYDRANVLTF
TRBJ1-5 | . | TRBV5-1 | CASSIDSNQPQHF
TRBJ2-7 | TRBD1 | TRBV27 | CASSSPGQGRLEQYF
TRBJ1-3 | . | TRBV7-9 | CASSLPTVSGNTIYF
TRBJ1-4 | TRBD1 | TRBV7-2 | CASSVTWDSNEKLFF